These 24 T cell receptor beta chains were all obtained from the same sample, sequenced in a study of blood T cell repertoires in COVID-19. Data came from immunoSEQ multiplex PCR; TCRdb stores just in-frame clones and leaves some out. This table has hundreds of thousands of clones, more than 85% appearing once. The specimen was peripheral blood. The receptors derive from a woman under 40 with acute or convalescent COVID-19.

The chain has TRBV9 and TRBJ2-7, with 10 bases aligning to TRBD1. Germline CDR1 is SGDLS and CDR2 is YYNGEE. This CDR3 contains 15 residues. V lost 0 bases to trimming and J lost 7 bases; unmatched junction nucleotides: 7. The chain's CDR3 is CASSVAGTGVGEQYF. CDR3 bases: TGTGCCAGCAGCGTAGCTGGGACAGGGGTCGGGGAGCAGTACTTC.

For the CDR3, the DNA is TGTGCCACCAGCAGGTCCGTGGAGACCCAGTACTTC. Translated, it gives CATSRSVETQYF. V usage is TRBV15 and J usage is TRBJ2-5, with D hard to call. The CDR3 loop spans 12 amino acids. Trimming pared 3 bases from V and 5 bases from J, leaving 7 bases between. Germline CDR1 LNHNV, CDR2 YYDKDF (reference sequence).

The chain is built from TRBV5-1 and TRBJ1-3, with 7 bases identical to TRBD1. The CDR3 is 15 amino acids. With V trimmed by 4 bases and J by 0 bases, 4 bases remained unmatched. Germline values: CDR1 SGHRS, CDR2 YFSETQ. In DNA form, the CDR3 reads TGCGCCAGCAGCCGCACAGGGGACTCTGGAAACACCATATATTTT. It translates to CASSRTGDSGNTIYF.

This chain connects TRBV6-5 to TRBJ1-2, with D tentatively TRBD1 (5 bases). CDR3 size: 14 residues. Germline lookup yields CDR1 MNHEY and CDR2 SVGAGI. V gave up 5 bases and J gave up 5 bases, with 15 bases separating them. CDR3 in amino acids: CASSKPATAYGYTF. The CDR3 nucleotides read TGTGCCAGCAGTAAACCGGCGACAGCTTATGGCTACACCTTC.

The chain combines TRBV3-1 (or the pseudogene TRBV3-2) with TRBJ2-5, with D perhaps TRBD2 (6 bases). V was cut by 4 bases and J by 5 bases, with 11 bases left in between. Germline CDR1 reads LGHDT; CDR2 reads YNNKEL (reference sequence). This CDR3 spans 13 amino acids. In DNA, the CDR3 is TGTGCCAGCAGCCGCGTAGCGGAGGAGACCCAGTACTTC. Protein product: CASSRVAEETQYF.

DNA for the CDR3: TGTGCCAGCAGTTTATCCGGGACAGGGGGCTCACCCCTCCACTTT. It translates to CASSLSGTGGSPLHF. The chain recombines TRBV28 with TRBJ1-6; 12 bases align to TRBD1. Germline V gene sequence: CDR1 MDHEN, CDR2 SYDVKM. This CDR3 has 15 amino acids. The junction had 2 bases not matched to a gene; V was cut back by 1 base and J by 10 bases.

CDR3 region: CASSSLRTGRTQPQHF. The CDR3 DNA reads as TGTGCCAGCAGCTCGCTTCGGACAGGGCGCACTCAGCCCCAGCATTTT. The chain uses TRBV7-8 and TRBJ1-5; the match to TRBD1 covers 8 bases. Germline V CDR1 and CDR2: SGHVS, FQNEAQ. V was clipped by 4 bases and J by 6 bases; unmatched bases: 11. The CDR3 has 16 residues.

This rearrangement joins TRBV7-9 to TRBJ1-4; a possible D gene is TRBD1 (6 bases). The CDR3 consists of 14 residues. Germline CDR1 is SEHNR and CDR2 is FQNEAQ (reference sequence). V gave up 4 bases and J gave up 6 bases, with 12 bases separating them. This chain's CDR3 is CASSWGQWYEKLFF. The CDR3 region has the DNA TGTGCCAGCAGCTGGGGACAATGGTATGAAAAACTGTTTTTT. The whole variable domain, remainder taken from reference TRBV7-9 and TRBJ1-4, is DTGVSQNPRHKITKRGQNVTFRCDPISEHNRLYWYRQTLGQGPEFLTYFQNEAQLEKSRLLSDRFSAERPKGSFSTLEIQRTEQGDSAMYLCASSWGQWYEKLFFGSGTQLSVL.

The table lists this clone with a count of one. The DNA of the CDR3 is TGTGCCAGCAGCCCAATATCTAGCGGGGGCGAGACCCAGTACTTC. This gives the protein CASSPISSGGETQYF. This chain connects TRBV6-6 to TRBJ2-5; 10 nucleotides agree with TRBD2. V lost 6 bases to trimming and J lost 5 bases; unmatched junction nucleotides: 9. The CDR3 has 15 residues. Germline CDR1 MNHNY, CDR2 SVGAGI (reference sequence).

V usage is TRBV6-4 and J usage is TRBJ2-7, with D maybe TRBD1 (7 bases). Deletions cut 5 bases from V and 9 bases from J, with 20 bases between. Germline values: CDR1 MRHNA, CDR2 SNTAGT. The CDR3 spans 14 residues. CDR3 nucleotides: TGTGCCAGCAGTCAACAGACAGGGTCCGGGAGGCAGTACTTC. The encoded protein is CASSQQTGSGRQYF.

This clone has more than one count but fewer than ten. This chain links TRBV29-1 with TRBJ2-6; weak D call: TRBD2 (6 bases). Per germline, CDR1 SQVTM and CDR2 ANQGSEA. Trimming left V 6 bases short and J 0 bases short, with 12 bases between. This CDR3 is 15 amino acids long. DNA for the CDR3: TGCAGCGTACGAAGACTAGACTCTGGGGCCAACGTCCTGACTTTC. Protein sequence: CSVRRLDSGANVLTF. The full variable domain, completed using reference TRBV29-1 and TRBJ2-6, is SAVISQKPSRDICQRGTSLTIQCQVDSQVTMMFWYRQQPGQSLTLIATANQGSEATYESGFVIDKFPISRPNLTFSTLTVSNMSPEDSSIYLCSVRRLDSGANVLTFGAGSRLTVL.

Here the CDR3 reads CASSLMGQGAFGYTF. Written as DNA, the CDR3 is TGTGCCAGCAGTTTAATGGGACAGGGGGCTTTTGGCTACACCTTC. The chain carries TRBV27 and TRBJ1-2; 12 nucleotides match TRBD1. After removal of 2 bases from V and 7 bases from J, the junction contained 5 bases not matched to a gene. The length of the CDR3 is 15 residues. Germline CDR1 is MNHEY and CDR2 is SMNVEV (reference sequence).

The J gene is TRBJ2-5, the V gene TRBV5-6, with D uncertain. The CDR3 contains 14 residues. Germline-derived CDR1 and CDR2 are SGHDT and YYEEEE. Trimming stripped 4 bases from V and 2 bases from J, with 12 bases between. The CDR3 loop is CASSTGGVQETQYF. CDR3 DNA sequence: TGTGCCAGCAGCACCGGCGGTGTTCAAGAGACCCAGTACTTC.

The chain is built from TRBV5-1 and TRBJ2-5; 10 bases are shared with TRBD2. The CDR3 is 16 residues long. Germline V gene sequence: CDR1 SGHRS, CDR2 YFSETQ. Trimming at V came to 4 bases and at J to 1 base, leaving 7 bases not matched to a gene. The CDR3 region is CASSLGTSVPQETQYF. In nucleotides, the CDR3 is TGCGCCAGCAGCCTAGGGACTAGCGTTCCCCAAGAGACCCAGTACTTC.

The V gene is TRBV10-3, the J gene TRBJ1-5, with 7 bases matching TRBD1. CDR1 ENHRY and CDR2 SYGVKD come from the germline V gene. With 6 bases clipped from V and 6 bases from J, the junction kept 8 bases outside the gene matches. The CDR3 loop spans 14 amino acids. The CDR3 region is CAISAGTESQPQHF. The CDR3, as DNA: TGTGCCATCAGCGCCGGGACAGAATCTCAGCCCCAGCATTTT.

The CDR3 protein is CASSLRRRGAPTDNEQFF. CDR3 sequence (DNA): TGTGCCAGCAGCTTACGACGGCGGGGGGCCCCGACCGACAATGAGCAGTTCTTC. The V call is TRBV7-8, the J call TRBJ2-1; 8 nucleotides line up with TRBD2. Per germline, CDR1 SGHVS and CDR2 FQNEAQ. V trimming: 2 bases; J trimming: 5 bases; junction bases outside the gene matches: 14. The CDR3 length is 18 residues. Supplemented by reference TRBV7-8 and TRBJ2-1, the full variable domain reads GAGVSQSPRYKVAKRGQDVALRCDPISGHVSLFWYQQALGQGPEFLTYFQNEAQLDKSGLPSDRFFAERPEGSVSTLKIQRTQQEDSAVYLCASSLRRRGAPTDNEQFFGPGTRLTVL.

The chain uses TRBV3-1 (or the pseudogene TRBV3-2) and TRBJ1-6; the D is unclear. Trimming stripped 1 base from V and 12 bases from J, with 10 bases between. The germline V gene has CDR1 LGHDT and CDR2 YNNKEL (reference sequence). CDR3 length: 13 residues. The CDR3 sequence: CASSQGSRLPLHF. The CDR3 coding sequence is TGTGCCAGCAGCCAAGGGTCCCGGTTACCCCTCCACTTT.

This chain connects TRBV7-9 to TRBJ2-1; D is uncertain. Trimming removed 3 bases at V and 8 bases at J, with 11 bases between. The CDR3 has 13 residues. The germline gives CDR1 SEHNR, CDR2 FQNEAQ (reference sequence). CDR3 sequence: CASSLRGVDEQFF. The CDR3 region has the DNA TGTGCCAGCAGCTTGAGAGGTGTCGATGAGCAGTTCTTC.

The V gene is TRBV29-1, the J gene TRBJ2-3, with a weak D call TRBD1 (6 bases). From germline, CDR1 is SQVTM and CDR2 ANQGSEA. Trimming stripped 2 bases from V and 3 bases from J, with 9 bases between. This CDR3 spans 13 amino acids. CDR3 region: CSVESRGTDTQYF. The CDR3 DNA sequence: TGCAGCGTTGAAAGCAGGGGAACAGATACGCAGTATTTT.

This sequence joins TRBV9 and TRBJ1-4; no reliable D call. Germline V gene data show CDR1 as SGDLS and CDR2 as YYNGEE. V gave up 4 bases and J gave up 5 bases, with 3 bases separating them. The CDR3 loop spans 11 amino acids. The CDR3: CASSSNEKLFF. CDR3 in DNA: TGTGCCAGCAGCTCGAATGAAAAACTGTTTTTT.

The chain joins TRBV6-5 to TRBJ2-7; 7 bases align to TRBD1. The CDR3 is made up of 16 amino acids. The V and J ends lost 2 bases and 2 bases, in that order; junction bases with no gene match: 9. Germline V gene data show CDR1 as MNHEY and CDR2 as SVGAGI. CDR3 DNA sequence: TGTGCCAGCAGTTACGAGGGGGCTGGGGGAACCTACGAGCAGTACTTC. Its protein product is CASSYEGAGGTYEQYF.

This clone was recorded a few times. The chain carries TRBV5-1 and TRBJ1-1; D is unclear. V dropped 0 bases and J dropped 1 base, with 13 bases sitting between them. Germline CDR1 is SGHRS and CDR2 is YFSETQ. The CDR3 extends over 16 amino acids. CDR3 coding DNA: TGCGCCAGCAGCTTGGCCGTATTGGCAGGGAACACTGAAGCTTTCTTT. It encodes CASSLAVLAGNTEAFF.

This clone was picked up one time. The DNA for the CDR3 is TGTGCCAGCAGGGGAGGTAGCTCTGGAAACACCATATATTTT. This encodes CASRGGSSGNTIYF. J is TRBJ1-3 and V is TRBV28; D gene uncertain. Trimming pared 6 bases from V and 0 bases from J, leaving 9 bases between. This CDR3 is built from 14 residues. The germline V gene has CDR1 MDHEN and CDR2 SYDVKM. Full variable domain (missing parts from reference TRBV28 and TRBJ1-3): DVKVTQSSRYLVKRTGEKVFLECVQDMDHENMFWYRQDPGLGLRLIYFSYDVKMKEKGDIPEGYSVSREKKERFSLILESASTNQTSMYLCASRGGSSGNTIYFGEGSWLTVV.

The CDR3, as DNA: TGTGCCAGCAGCCAAGTTTTTGTCAGGGAGGACGAGCAGTACTTC. Its translation is CASSQVFVREDEQYF. This chain uses TRBV3-1 (or the pseudogene TRBV3-2) with TRBJ2-7; perhaps TRBD2 as D (6 bases). V was shortened by 1 base and J by 5 bases, with 15 bases between the two germline ends. This CDR3 has 15 residues. CDR1 is LGHDT and CDR2 is YNNKEL in the germline V gene (reference sequence).